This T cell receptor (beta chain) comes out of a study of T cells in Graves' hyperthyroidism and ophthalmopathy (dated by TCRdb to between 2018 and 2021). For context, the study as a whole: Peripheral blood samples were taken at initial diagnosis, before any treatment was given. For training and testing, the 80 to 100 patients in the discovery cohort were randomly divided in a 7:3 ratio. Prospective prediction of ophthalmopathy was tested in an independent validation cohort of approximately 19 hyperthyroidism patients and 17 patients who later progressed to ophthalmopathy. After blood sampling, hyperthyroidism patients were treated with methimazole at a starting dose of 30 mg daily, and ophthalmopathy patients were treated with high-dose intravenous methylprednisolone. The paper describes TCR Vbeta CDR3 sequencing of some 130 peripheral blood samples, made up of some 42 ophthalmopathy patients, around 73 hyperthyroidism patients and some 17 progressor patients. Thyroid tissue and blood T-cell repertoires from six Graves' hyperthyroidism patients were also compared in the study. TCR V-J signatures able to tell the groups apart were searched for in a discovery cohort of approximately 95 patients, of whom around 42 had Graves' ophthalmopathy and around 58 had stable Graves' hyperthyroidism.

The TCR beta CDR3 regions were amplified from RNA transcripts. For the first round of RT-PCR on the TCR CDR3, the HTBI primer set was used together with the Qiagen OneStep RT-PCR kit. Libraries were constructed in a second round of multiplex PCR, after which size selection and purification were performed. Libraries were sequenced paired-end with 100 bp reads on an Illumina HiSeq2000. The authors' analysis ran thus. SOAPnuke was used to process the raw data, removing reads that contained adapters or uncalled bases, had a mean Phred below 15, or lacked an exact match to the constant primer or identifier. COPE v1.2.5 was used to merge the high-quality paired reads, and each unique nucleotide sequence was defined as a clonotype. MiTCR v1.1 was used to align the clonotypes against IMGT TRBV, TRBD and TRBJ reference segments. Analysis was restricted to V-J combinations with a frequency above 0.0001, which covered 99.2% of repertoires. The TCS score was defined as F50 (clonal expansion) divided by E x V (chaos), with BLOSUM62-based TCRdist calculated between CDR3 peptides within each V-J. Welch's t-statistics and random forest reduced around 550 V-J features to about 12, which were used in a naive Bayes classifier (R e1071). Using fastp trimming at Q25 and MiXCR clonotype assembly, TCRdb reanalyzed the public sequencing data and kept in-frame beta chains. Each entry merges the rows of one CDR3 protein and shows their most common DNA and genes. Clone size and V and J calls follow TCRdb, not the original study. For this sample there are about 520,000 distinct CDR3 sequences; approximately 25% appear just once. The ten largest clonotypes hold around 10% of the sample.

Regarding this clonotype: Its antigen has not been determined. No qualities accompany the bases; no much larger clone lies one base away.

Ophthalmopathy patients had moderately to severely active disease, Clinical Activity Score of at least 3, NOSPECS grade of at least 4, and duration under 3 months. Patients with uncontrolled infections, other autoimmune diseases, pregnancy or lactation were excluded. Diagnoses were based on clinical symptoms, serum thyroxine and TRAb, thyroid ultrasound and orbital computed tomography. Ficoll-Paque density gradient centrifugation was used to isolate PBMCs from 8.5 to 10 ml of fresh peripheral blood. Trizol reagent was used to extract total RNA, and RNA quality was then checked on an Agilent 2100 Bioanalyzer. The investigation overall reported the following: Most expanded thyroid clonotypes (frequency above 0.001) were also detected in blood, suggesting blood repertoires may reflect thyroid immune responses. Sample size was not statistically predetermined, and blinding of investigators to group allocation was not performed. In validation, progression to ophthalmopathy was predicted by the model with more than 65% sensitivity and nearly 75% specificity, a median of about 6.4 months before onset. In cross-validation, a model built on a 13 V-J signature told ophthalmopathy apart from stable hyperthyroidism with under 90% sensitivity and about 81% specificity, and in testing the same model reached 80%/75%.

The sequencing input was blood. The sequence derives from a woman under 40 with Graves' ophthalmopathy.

CDR3 sequence: CASSYSWTSGANVLTF. The bases are TGTGCCAGCAGTTACTCCTGGACCTCTGGGGCCAACGTCCTGACTTTC. The chain uses TRBV6-5 and TRBJ2-6; the D gene is not confidently resolved. The trim is 0 bases for V and 0 bases for J, with a gap of 6 bases between the germline ends. The germline V gene encodes CDR1 MNHEY and CDR2 SVGAGI. The CDR3 numbers 16 residues from cysteine through phenylalanine. The sequence is cut down to CDR3 DNA, 48 bases in frame from base 1.